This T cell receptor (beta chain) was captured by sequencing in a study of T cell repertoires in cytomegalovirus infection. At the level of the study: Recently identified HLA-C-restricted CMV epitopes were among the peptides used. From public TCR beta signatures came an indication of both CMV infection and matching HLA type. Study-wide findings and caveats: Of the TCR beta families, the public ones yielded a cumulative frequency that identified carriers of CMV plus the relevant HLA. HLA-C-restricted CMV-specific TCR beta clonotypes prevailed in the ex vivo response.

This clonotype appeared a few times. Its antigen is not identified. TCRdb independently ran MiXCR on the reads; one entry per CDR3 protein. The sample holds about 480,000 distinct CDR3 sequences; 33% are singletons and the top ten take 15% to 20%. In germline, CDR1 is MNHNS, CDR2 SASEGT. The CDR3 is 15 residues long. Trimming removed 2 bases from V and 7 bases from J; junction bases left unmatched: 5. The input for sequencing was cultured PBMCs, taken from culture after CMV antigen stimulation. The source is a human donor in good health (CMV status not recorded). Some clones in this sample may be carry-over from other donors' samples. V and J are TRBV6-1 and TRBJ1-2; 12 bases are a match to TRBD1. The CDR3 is CASSERDRGLGGYTF. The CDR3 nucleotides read TGTGCCAGCAGTGAAAGGGACAGGGGGCTCGGTGGCTACACCTTC.